Shown below are 12 T cell receptor beta chains from a single sample sequenced in a study of beta chain features in type 1 diabetes. Isolated RNA was reverse transcribed in full, so expressed TCRB transcripts were sequenced. Method: immunoSEQ multiplex PCR; TCRdb's copy keeps in-frame clones and lacks some. The data contain about 120,000 clones, about a sixth of them singletons. The antigens for these receptors are not known. Study results and caveats: Type 1 diabetes patients had moderately but significantly shorter TCRB CDR3s in all four CD4+ subsets.

Sample: central memory CD4+ T cells from blood. The receptor source for this set is a young man with type 1 diabetes.

This clone was observed a handful of times. V usage is TRBV7-9 and J usage is TRBJ2-2; D perhaps matches TRBD1 (5 bases). Trimming removed 7 bases at V and 0 bases at J, with 12 bases between. The CDR3 contains 15 residues. In germline, CDR1 is SEHNR, CDR2 FQNEAQ (reference sequence). In nucleotides, the CDR3 is TGTGCCAGCACCCTGACAGTCGCGAACACCGGGGAGCTGTTTTTT. Its translation: CASTLTVANTGELFF.

This sequence joins TRBV2 and TRBJ2-7, with 9 nucleotides matching TRBD2. Germline CDR1 reads SNHLY; CDR2 reads FYNNEI. The V and J ends lost 1 base and 3 bases, in that order; junction bases with no gene match: 7. The CDR3 length is 16 residues. Here the CDR3 reads CASSEDWTSENYEQYF. The CDR3 nucleotides read TGTGCCAGCAGTGAAGATTGGACTAGCGAAAACTACGAGCAGTACTTC.

The chain is built from TRBV6-5 and TRBJ2-7; D gene uncertain. This CDR3 spans 13 amino acids. V lost 7 bases to trimming and J lost 0 bases, with 10 bases between them. Germline V gives CDR1 MNHEY, CDR2 SVGAGI. CDR3 sequence reads: CASKVTDSYEQYF. As DNA, the CDR3 is TGTGCCAGCAAGGTTACAGACTCCTACGAGCAGTACTTC.

V is TRBV6-5 and J is TRBJ2-7; perhaps TRBD2 as D (5 bases). Germline V gene sequence: CDR1 MNHEY, CDR2 SVGAGI. CDR3 length: 13 amino acids. Trimming took off 7 bases at V and 1 base at J, with 11 bases between the two ends. In DNA form, the CDR3 reads TGTGCCAGCATAGGAGCGGATTCCTACGAGCAGTACTTC. Translation gives CASIGADSYEQYF.

This clone was counted between two and nine times. The V and J genes are TRBV7-3 and TRBJ2-6, with 9 bases aligning to TRBD1. Germline V gene lookup returns CDR1 SGHTA and CDR2 FQGTGA. V dropped 4 bases and J dropped 2; count of bases not matched to a gene: 12. The CDR3 is made up of 19 amino acids. CDR3 DNA sequence: TGTGCCAGCAGCTCTCAGCCCACAGGGGGCGCGGCTGGGGCCAACGTCCTGACTTTC. This translates into CASSSQPTGGAAGANVLTF.

DNA for the CDR3: TGTGCCAGCAGCCAACAGGGCCCAAATTCACCCCTCCACTTT. Protein: CASSQQGPNSPLHF. This rearrangement joins TRBV7-3 to TRBJ1-6; TRBD1 might be the D (6 bases). The germline gives CDR1 SGHTA, CDR2 FQGTGA. V was clipped by 5 bases and J by 7 bases, with 12 bases between them. CDR3 size: 14 residues.

The chain joins TRBV5-6 to TRBJ2-7; TRBD2 might be the D (5 bases). Germline CDR1 SGHDT, CDR2 YYEEEE. V was clipped by 4 bases and J by 4 bases, with 18 bases between them. The CDR3 consists of 15 residues. The DNA for the CDR3 is TGTGCCAGCAGCCGCCGGGGTGGCCTCTTTTACGAGCAGTACTTC. Amino acids: CASSRRGGLFYEQYF.

This clone was picked up a small number of times. The rearrangement joins TRBV7-2 to TRBJ1-5; D possibly corresponds to TRBD1 (6 bases). The ends were cut back, 5 bases at V and 4 bases at J, with 15 bases in the middle. CDR1 SGHTA and CDR2 FQGNSA come from the germline V gene. The CDR3 runs 15 residues. CDR3 sequence (DNA): TGTGCCAGCAGCCCCCAACAGGGCCGAAATCAGCCCCAGCATTTT. It codes for CASSPQQGRNQPQHF.

CDR3 nucleotides: TGTGCCAGTAGCCTTGGACAGGGTGGAAACACTGAAGCTTTCTTT. It yields the protein CASSLGQGGNTEAFF. This chain connects TRBV19 to TRBJ1-1; 8 positions match TRBD1. In germline, CDR1 is LNHDA, CDR2 SQIVND (reference sequence). The junction had 8 bases not matched to a gene; V was cut back by 6 bases and J by 2 bases. The CDR3 has 15 residues.

This clone was detected only a few times. The chain couples TRBV7-9 to TRBJ2-7; TRBD2 aligns across 9 bases. Looked up from germline, CDR1 is SEHNR and CDR2 is FQNEAQ (reference sequence). CDR3 length: 19 amino acids. J gave up 6 bases and V 5 bases, and 23 bases lay outside the gene matches. CDR3 protein: CASSRLVGRGERGAAEQYF. CDR3 sequence (DNA): TGTGCCAGCAGCCGCCTTGTCGGCCGCGGCGAGCGGGGGGCCGCCGAGCAGTACTTC.

The V gene is TRBV7-2, the J gene TRBJ1-5; D possibly corresponds to TRBD1 (5 bases). CDR1 SGHTA and CDR2 FQGNSA come from the germline V gene. The V and J ends lost 6 bases and 5 bases respectively, with 11 bases between them. This CDR3 has 13 residues. For the CDR3, the DNA is TGTGCCAGCAGTCGACAGTATGATCAGCCCCAGCATTTT. This gives the protein CASSRQYDQPQHF.

This clone was detected a few times. V and J are TRBV4-3 and TRBJ1-4, with 9 bases aligning to TRBD1. After removal of 0 bases from V and 0 bases from J, the junction contained 11 bases not matched to a gene. There are 20 residues in the CDR3. Germline CDR1 is LGHNA and CDR2 is YSLEER. As DNA, the CDR3 is TGCGCCAGCAGCCAAGATTGGATCGGGACAGGGTACGCAACTAATGAAAAACTGTTTTTT. Protein: CASSQDWIGTGYATNEKLFF.